A selection of T cell receptor beta chains follows, all from one sample in a study of vaccination and CD4 T cells after COVID-19. Their cognate antigens are unknown. From the PCR reads, TCRdb called clonotypes with MiXCR, one entry per CDR3 protein. The sample comprises about 7,000 distinct CDR3 sequences, roughly 52% of which are singletons, and approximately 30% rests with the top ten. Sequenced input: CD4+ T cells from blood, cultured in vitro. These receptors all come from a human donor in good health. Both conserved end residues are part of each CDR3. The D gene is left open where the match is weak. A clone size is listed for some rows: how often the clone was seen (once, few, many), or a class if it is expanded.

J: TRBJ2-7; V: TRBV27; D: .; size: .; DNA: TGTGCCAGCCGTGGTGGGGAGGTCGCCTACGAGCAGTACTTC; CDR3: CASRGGEVAYEQYF
J: TRBJ2-4; V: TRBV15; D: .; size: .; DNA: TGTGCCACCAGCAGCCAAGGGGACATTCAGTACTTC; CDR3: CATSSQGDIQYF
J: TRBJ1-1; V: TRBV30; D: .; size: .; DNA: TGTGCCTGGAGTCCAGGGGAGAACACTGAAGCTTTCTTT; CDR3: CAWSPGENTEAFF
J: TRBJ1-2; V: TRBV25-1; D: .; size: .; DNA: TGTGCCAGCAGTGACCCCGGGCGATTCTATGGCTACACCTTC; CDR3: CASSDPGRFYGYTF
J: TRBJ1-1; V: TRBV19; D: TRBD1; size: few; DNA: TGTGCCAGTAGTATAGTAGGGACAGGGATCACTGAAGCTTTCTTT; CDR3: CASSIVGTGITEAFF
J: TRBJ2-2; V: TRBV6-2/TRBV6-3; D: TRBD2; size: .; DNA: TGTGCCAGCAGTCCTGGGACTAGCGCTTTGTCCGGGGAGCTGTTTTTT; CDR3: CASSPGTSALSGELFF
J: TRBJ2-2; V: TRBV19; D: .; size: few; DNA: TGTGCCAGTAGTCGGGGGACCGGGGAGCTGTTTTTT; CDR3: CASSRGTGELFF
J: TRBJ1-2; V: TRBV6-1; D: .; size: medium-sized; DNA: TGTGCCAGCAGAGCATCACAGGGTAGGCCGGGAGCTAACTATGGCTACACCTTC; CDR3: CASRASQGRPGANYGYTF
J: TRBJ1-5; V: TRBV20-1; D: TRBD1; size: few; DNA: TGCAGTGCTAGAGATGGGGACAGGGTTAATCAGCCCCAGCATTTT; CDR3: CSARDGDRVNQPQHF
J: TRBJ2-2; V: TRBV2; D: TRBD2; size: .; DNA: TGTACCAGCGGGGGGGCCCTGGGTGGGGAGCTGTTTTTT; CDR3: CTSGGALGGELFF
J: TRBJ1-2; V: TRBV11-2; D: .; size: .; DNA: TGTGCCAGCAGCGTAGGGTGGGGCTACACCTTC; CDR3: CASSVGWGYTF
J: TRBJ1-6; V: TRBV6-1; D: .; size: few; DNA: TGTGCCAGCAGTGAGGAGACCCATTCACCCCTCCACTTT; CDR3: CASSEETHSPLHF
J: TRBJ1-2; V: TRBV6-1; D: TRBD1; size: few; DNA: TGTGCCAGCAGCACCAGACAGGGAAGGTTTTCTGGCTACACCTTC; CDR3: CASSTRQGRFSGYTF
J: TRBJ2-5; V: TRBV27; D: .; size: .; DNA: TGTGCCAGCAGTTTAACCAGGGCGGGGGAGACCCAGTACTTC; CDR3: CASSLTRAGETQYF
J: TRBJ1-2; V: TRBV20-1; D: .; size: .; DNA: TGCAGTGCTAGTAGTACTGAGTATGGCTACACCTTC; CDR3: CSASSTEYGYTF
J: TRBJ1-1; V: TRBV19; D: TRBD1; size: .; DNA: TGTGCCAGTGGCCCCCCGGGACAGCTCAACACTGAAGCTTTCTTT; CDR3: CASGPPGQLNTEAFF
J: TRBJ2-7; V: TRBV6-1; D: TRBD1; size: once; DNA: TGTGCCAGCAGTGAAATCTTTCAGGGGGCCTACGAGCAGTACTTC; CDR3: CASSEIFQGAYEQYF
J: TRBJ1-1; V: TRBV20-1; D: .; size: few; DNA: TGCAGTGCTAGAGGTGGAAGGGACACTGAAGCTTTCTTT; CDR3: CSARGGRDTEAFF
J: TRBJ1-2; V: TRBV20-1; D: TRBD1; size: few; DNA: TGCGGAGCCGGGACAGCAAACTATGGCTACACCTTC; CDR3: CGAGTANYGYTF
J: TRBJ1-1; V: TRBV15; D: .; size: .; DNA: TGTGCCACCAGGCTTCCGGGACACGGGGAATTTGAAGCTTTCTTT; CDR3: CATRLPGHGEFEAFF
J: TRBJ1-2; V: TRBV20-1; D: .; size: .; DNA: TGCAGTGCCTCACTACCGGGACTAAACGGCTACACCTTC; CDR3: CSASLPGLNGYTF
J: TRBJ1-5; V: TRBV6-5; D: TRBD1; size: medium-sized; DNA: TGTGCCAGCAGTTACTCGACCAGGGGGGAATATAGCAATCAGCCCCAGCATTTT; CDR3: CASSYSTRGEYSNQPQHF
J: TRBJ1-1; V: TRBV6-1; D: .; size: few; DNA: TGTGCCAGCAGTGAACCGGCGACAGTTGGTGAAGCTTTCTTT; CDR3: CASSEPATVGEAFF
J: TRBJ1-1; V: TRBV27; D: TRBD1; size: .; DNA: TGTGCCAGCAGCCTACGGGGACAGGGTTCTGAAGCTTTCTTT; CDR3: CASSLRGQGSEAFF
J: TRBJ2-2; V: TRBV9; D: .; size: .; DNA: TGTGCCAGCAGCGTTTTGGGGGCCGGGGAGCTGTTTTTT; CDR3: CASSVLGAGELFF
J: TRBJ2-5; V: TRBV5-1; D: TRBD2; size: .; DNA: TGCGCCAGCAGTCCGACTAGCGGGGGCGTTAGGGCCCAGTACTTC; CDR3: CASSPTSGGVRAQYF
J: TRBJ2-5; V: TRBV6-2/TRBV6-3; D: TRBD2; size: .; DNA: TGTGCCAGCCGACGGGAATTGGGGACTAGTGTCGAGACCCAGTACTTC; CDR3: CASRRELGTSVETQYF
J: TRBJ2-5; V: TRBV6-1; D: .; size: .; DNA: TGTGCCAGCAGTGAATTCGTGGGGCACCAAGAGACCCAGTACTTC; CDR3: CASSEFVGHQETQYF
J: TRBJ2-1; V: TRBV15; D: .; size: .; DNA: TGTGCCACCAGCAGAGATTACGCGGCGGGCCTAAGCTCCTACAATGAGCAGTTCTTC; CDR3: CATSRDYAAGLSSYNEQFF
J: TRBJ2-3; V: TRBV27; D: .; size: .; DNA: TGTGCCAGCAAGGGCCGGCCTAGCACAGATACGCAGTATTTT; CDR3: CASKGRPSTDTQYF
J: TRBJ2-3; V: TRBV10-3; D: TRBD2; size: few; DNA: TGTGCCACCCGCTTACTAGCGGGGGGGGCGGGGGATACGCAGTATTTT; CDR3: CATRLLAGGAGDTQYF
J: TRBJ2-3; V: TRBV6-2/TRBV6-3; D: TRBD2; size: .; DNA: TGTGCCAGCTCGGGCGGGGGGTCCACAGATACGCAGTATTTT; CDR3: CASSGGGSTDTQYF
J: TRBJ1-6; V: TRBV30; D: .; size: large; DNA: TGTGCCTGGTCGCGGACCTATAATTCACCCCTCCACTTT; CDR3: CAWSRTYNSPLHF
J: TRBJ1-2; V: TRBV7-6; D: .; size: .; DNA: TGTGCCAGCAGCTTTAGCCGAGACTTACCCGGAGGCTATGGCTACACCTTC; CDR3: CASSFSRDLPGGYGYTF
J: TRBJ1-1; V: TRBV2; D: .; size: .; DNA: TGTGCCAGCAGTCCGGGACGGAGGAACACTGAAGCTTTCTTT; CDR3: CASSPGRRNTEAFF
J: TRBJ1-5; V: TRBV6-1; D: .; size: .; DNA: TGTGCCAGCAGTGCTCTTGCAAAGGTGTTCGATCAGCCCCAGCATTTT; CDR3: CASSALAKVFDQPQHF
J: TRBJ1-1; V: TRBV12-3/TRBV12-4; D: .; size: .; DNA: TGTGCCAGCAGTATTGCAGGGGATTTCGGGGAAGCTTTCTTT; CDR3: CASSIAGDFGEAFF
J: TRBJ2-1; V: TRBV20-1; D: .; size: .; DNA: TGCAGTGCTACCGGGACTTTGGCTTCCTACAATGAGCAGTTCTTC; CDR3: CSATGTLASYNEQFF
J: TRBJ1-5; V: TRBV6-1; D: .; size: few; DNA: TGTGCCAGCAGTGCCACATCTCAGCCCCAGCATTTT; CDR3: CASSATSQPQHF
J: TRBJ2-5; V: TRBV24-1; D: .; size: .; DNA: TGTGCCACCAGTGATTGGGGAGAGACCCAGTACTTC; CDR3: CATSDWGETQYF